The rows below give T cell receptor beta chains drawn from one sample of a study of CD8 T cells in Susac syndrome. TCRdb fed the immunoSEQ multiplex PCR reads into MiXCR, producing one record per CDR3 protein. The sample has about 190,000 distinct CDR3 sequences, 85% to 95% seen once; the top ten hold around 0.15%. The sequenced sample was CD8+ T cells from PBMCs. The receptor set was obtained from a human donor with Susac syndrome. CDR3s leave out the opening cysteine and the closing phenylalanine or tryptophan. The D gene is left open where the match is weak.

D gene: -
V gene: TRBV13
CDR3 protein: ASSPSRRSGTDTQY

D gene: -
V gene: TRBV4-1
CDR3 protein: ASSQVGGRETQY

D gene: TRBD2
V gene: TRBV12-3/TRBV12-4
CDR3 protein: ASPGGDETQY

D gene: -
V gene: TRBV6-5
CDR3 protein: ASSYESRSYEQY

D gene: TRBD2
V gene: TRBV7-9
CDR3 protein: ASSQGTSVQF

D gene: -
V gene: TRBV2
CDR3 protein: ASSDGGGTGELF

D gene: -
V gene: TRBV4-1
CDR3 protein: ASSQDLLGYEAF

D gene: -
V gene: TRBV7-3
CDR3 protein: ASSLNGGETQY

D gene: -
V gene: TRBV7-8
CDR3 protein: ASSPRSYNTEAF

D gene: TRBD1
V gene: TRBV30
CDR3 protein: AWSTGGWNGYT

D gene: TRBD2
V gene: TRBV7-3
CDR3 protein: ASSLIAGGDHEQF

D gene: -
V gene: TRBV13
CDR3 protein: ASSLRGSADTQY

D gene: -
V gene: TRBV6-1
CDR3 protein: ASSPRVADAYNEQF

D gene: -
V gene: TRBV30
CDR3 protein: AWSAGVSGNTIY

D gene: TRBD1
V gene: TRBV3-1
CDR3 protein: ASSIPGGEQF

D gene: -
V gene: TRBV24-1
CDR3 protein: ATSVLDRRGQETQY

D gene: -
V gene: TRBV6-5
CDR3 protein: ASSSRTRLDEQF

D gene: -
V gene: TRBV7-7
CDR3 protein: ASSLDNWTRDIPLNEQF

D gene: -
V gene: TRBV30
CDR3 protein: AWSPGTNEKLF

D gene: -
V gene: TRBV9
CDR3 protein: ASSEGSWGAREQY

D gene: TRBD2
V gene: TRBV13
CDR3 protein: ASSQLAPSTDTQY

D gene: -
V gene: TRBV5-6
CDR3 protein: ASSSTLGVYEQY

D gene: -
V gene: TRBV20-1
CDR3 protein: SARGQGVDTQY

D gene: TRBD1
V gene: TRBV24-1
CDR3 protein: ATSDTTGDGVDIQY

D gene: TRBD2
V gene: TRBV9
CDR3 protein: ASSRGGSDTQY

D gene: -
V gene: TRBV4-2
CDR3 protein: ASSQEGPQTSRVNEQY

D gene: TRBD1
V gene: TRBV19
CDR3 protein: ASSIESLGDRADEQF

D gene: -
V gene: TRBV3-1
CDR3 protein: ASSQEGEFYEQY

D gene: -
V gene: TRBV28
CDR3 protein: ASSWDDYEQY

D gene: -
V gene: TRBV5-1
CDR3 protein: ASRSSGTNYGYT

D gene: -
V gene: TRBV3-1
CDR3 protein: ASSQDLTNYGYT

D gene: -
V gene: TRBV7-2
CDR3 protein: ASSLGSRIGPNNEQF

D gene: -
V gene: TRBV12-3/TRBV12-4
CDR3 protein: ASSTPGARYNEQF

D gene: -
V gene: TRBV5-1
CDR3 protein: ASSEGEFYNEQF

D gene: -
V gene: TRBV5-4
CDR3 protein: ASSTGSSDEKLF

D gene: -
V gene: TRBV2
CDR3 protein: ASSERWGGSTDTQY

D gene: TRBD1
V gene: TRBV24-1
CDR3 protein: ATSDSDRGGYT

D gene: TRBD2
V gene: TRBV18
CDR3 protein: ASSPLLAGAQETQY

D gene: TRBD1
V gene: TRBV7-9
CDR3 protein: ASSSRGKNIQY

D gene: -
V gene: TRBV28
CDR3 protein: ASSLRVVRTGELF

D gene: -
V gene: TRBV18
CDR3 protein: ASSRNPSNQPQH

D gene: TRBD2
V gene: TRBV20-1
CDR3 protein: SARDQWGGQGDTQY

D gene: -
V gene: TRBV7-2
CDR3 protein: ASSLDESPDTQY

D gene: TRBD2
V gene: TRBV6-5
CDR3 protein: ASKFGTSGNNEQF

D gene: -
V gene: TRBV30
CDR3 protein: AWSVTWDTQY

D gene: TRBD1
V gene: TRBV6-5
CDR3 protein: ASSYSIGQGAHPYEQY

D gene: -
V gene: TRBV20-1
CDR3 protein: SASDGEVPEAF

D gene: -
V gene: TRBV4-1
CDR3 protein: ASSQGVVRNQPQH

D gene: -
V gene: TRBV20-1
CDR3 protein: SASGDSSYNSPLH

D gene: -
V gene: TRBV29-1
CDR3 protein: SVIQGVEAF

D gene: TRBD1
V gene: TRBV7-9
CDR3 protein: ASSSTSGQGSETQY

D gene: -
V gene: TRBV4-1
CDR3 protein: ASSRSPGPQDTQY

D gene: -
V gene: TRBV5-6
CDR3 protein: ASSSGGTSYEQY